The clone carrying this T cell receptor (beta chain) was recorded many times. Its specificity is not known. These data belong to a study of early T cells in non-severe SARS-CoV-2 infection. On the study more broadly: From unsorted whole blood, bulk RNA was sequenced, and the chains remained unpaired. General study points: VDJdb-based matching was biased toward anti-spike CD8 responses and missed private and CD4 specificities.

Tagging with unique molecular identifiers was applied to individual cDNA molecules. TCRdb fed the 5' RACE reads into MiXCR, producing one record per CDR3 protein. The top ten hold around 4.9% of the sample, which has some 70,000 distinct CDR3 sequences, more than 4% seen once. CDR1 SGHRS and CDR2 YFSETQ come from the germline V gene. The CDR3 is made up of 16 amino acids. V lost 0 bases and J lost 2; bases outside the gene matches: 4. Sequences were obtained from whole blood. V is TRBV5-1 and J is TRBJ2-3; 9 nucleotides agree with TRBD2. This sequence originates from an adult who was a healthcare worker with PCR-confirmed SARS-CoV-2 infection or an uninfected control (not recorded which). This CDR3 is CASSLEGGRATDTQYF. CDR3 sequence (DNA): TGCGCCAGCAGCTTGGAAGGCGGGAGGGCCACAGATACGCAGTATTTT.